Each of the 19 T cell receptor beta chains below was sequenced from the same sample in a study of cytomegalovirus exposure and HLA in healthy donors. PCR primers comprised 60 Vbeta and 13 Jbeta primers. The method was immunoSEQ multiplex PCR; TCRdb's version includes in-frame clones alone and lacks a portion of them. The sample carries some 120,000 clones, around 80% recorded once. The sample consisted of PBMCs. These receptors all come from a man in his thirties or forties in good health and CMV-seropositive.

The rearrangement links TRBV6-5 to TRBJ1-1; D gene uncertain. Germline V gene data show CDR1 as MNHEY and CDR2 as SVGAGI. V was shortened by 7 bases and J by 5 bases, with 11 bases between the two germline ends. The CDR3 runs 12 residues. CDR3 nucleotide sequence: TGTGCCAGCACCGCCCCGGGGACTGAAGCTTTCTTT. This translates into CASTAPGTEAFF.

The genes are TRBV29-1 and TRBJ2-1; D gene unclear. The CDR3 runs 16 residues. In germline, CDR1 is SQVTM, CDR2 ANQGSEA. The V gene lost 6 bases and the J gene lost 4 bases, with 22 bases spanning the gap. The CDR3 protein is CSVFFLENRWYNEQFF. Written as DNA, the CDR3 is TGCAGCGTCTTCTTTTTGGAGAACCGGTGGTACAATGAGCAGTTCTTC.

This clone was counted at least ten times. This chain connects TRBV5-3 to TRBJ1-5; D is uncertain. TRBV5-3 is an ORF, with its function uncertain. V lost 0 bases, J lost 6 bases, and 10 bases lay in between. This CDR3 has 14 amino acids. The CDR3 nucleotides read TGTGCCAGAAGCTTGGGACATCTCGGTCAGCCCCAGCATTTT. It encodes CARSLGHLGQPQHF.

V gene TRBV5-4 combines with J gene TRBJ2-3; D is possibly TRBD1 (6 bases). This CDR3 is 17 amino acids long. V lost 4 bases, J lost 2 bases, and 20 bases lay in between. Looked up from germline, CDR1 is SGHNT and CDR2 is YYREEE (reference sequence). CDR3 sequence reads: CASSLGQSMRFTDTQYF. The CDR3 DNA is TGTGCCAGCAGCCTGGGACAAAGTATGCGATTCACAGATACGCAGTATTTT.

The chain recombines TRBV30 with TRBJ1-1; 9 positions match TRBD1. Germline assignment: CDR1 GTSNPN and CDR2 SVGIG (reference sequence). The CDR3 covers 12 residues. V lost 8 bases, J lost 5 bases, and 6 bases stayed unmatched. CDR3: CAGDRVATEAFF. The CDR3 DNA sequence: TGTGCCGGGGACAGGGTGGCTACTGAAGCTTTCTTT. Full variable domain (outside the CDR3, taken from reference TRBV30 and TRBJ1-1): SQTIHQWPATLVQPVGSPLSLECTVEGTSNPNLYWYRQAAGRGLQLLFYSVGIGQISSEVPQNLSASRPQDRQFILSSKKLLLSDSGFYLCAGDRVATEAFFGQGTRLTVV.

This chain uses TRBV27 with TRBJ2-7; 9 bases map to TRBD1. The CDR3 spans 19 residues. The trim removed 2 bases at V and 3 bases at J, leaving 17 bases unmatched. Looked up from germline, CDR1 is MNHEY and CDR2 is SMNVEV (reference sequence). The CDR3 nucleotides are TGTGCCAGCAGTTTAGGAGGGCCCCTTGAACAGGGGGCTAACTACGAGCAGTACTTC. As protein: CASSLGGPLEQGANYEQYF.

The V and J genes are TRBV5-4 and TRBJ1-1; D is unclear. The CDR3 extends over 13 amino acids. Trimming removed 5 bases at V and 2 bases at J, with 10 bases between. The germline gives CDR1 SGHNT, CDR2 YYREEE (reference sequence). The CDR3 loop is CASRPAGNTEAFF. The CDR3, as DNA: TGTGCCAGCAGGCCGGCGGGTAACACTGAAGCTTTCTTT.

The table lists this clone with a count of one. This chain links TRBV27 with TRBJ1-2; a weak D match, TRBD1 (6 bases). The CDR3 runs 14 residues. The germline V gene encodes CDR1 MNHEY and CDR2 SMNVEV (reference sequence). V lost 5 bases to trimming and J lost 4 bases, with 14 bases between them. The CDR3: CASSARDTSYGYTF. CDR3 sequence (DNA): TGTGCCAGCAGTGCCCGGGACACCTCCTATGGCTACACCTTC.

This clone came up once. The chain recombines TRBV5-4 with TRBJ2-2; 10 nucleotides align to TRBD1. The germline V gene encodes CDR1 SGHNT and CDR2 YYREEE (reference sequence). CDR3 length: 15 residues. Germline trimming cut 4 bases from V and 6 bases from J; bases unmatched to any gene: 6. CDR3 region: CASSPGTGAPGELFF. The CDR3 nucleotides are TGTGCCAGCAGCCCCGGGACAGGGGCTCCCGGGGAGCTGTTTTTT.

The DNA of the CDR3 is TGTGCCTGGAGCTTTGGGTGGGAGAATGAGCAGTTCTTC. Amino acids: CAWSFGWENEQFF. The chain carries TRBV30 and TRBJ2-1, with a tentative D call TRBD2 (5 bases). V was pared by 3 bases and J by 7 bases, with 13 bases between. The length of the CDR3 is 13 residues. The germline V gene encodes CDR1 GTSNPN and CDR2 SVGIG (reference sequence).

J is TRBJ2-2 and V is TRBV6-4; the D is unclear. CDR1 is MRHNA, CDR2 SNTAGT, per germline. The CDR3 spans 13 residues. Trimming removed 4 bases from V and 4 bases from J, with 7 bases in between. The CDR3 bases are TGTGCCAGCAGTGCAGGTTCCACCGGGGAGCTGTTTTTT. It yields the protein CASSAGSTGELFF.

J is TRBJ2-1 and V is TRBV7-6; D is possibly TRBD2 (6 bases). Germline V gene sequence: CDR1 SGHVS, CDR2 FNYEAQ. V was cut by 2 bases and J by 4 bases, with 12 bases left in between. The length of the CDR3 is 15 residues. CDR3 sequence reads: CASSLSDSGYNEQFF. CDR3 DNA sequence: TGTGCCAGCAGCTTAAGCGATAGCGGTTACAATGAGCAGTTCTTC.

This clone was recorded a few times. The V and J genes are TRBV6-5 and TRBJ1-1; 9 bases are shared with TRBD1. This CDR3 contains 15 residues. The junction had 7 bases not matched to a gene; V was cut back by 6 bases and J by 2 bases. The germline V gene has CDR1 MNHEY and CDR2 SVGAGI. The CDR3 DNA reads TGTGCCAGCAGGAAAGGGACAGGGATAAACACTGAAGCTTTCTTT. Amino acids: CASRKGTGINTEAFF.

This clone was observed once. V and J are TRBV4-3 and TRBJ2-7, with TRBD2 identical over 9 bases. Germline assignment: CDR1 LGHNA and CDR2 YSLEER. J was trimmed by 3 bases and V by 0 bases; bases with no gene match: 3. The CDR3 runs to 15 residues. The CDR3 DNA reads TGCGCCAGCAGCCAAGACCTAGCGGGGAGCTACGAGCAGTACTTC. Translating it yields CASSQDLAGSYEQYF.

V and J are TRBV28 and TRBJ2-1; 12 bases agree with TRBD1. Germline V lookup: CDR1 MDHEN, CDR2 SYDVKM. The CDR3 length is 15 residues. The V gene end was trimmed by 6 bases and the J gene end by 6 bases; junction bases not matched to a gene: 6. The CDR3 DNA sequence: TGTGCCAGCAGCCTGGGACAGGGGGCTGGCAATGAGCAGTTCTTC. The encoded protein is CASSLGQGAGNEQFF.

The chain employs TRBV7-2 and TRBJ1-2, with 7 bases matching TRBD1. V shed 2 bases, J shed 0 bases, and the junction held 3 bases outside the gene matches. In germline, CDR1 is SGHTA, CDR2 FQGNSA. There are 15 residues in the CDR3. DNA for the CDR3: TGTGCCAGCAGCTTAAGGACAGGTACTAACTATGGCTACACCTTC. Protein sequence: CASSLRTGTNYGYTF.

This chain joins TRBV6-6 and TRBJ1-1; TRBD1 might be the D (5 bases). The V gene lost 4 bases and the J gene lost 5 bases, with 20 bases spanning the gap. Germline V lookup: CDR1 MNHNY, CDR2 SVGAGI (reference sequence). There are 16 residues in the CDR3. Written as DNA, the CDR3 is TGTGCCAGCAGTTTCCGTCAGGGTTCCGGGTGGACTGAAGCTTTCTTT. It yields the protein CASSFRQGSGWTEAFF.

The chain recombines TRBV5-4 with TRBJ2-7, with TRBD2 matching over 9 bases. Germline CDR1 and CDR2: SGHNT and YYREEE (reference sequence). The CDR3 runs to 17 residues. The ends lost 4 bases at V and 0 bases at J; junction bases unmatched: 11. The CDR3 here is CASSTGGLAGRSYEQYF. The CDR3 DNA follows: TGTGCCAGCAGCACGGGCGGGCTAGCGGGACGCTCCTACGAGCAGTACTTC.

For the CDR3, the DNA is TGCAGCGTCACAGGGGGGAACACTGAAGCTTTCTTT. This gives the protein CSVTGGNTEAFF. This chain connects TRBV29-1 to TRBJ1-1; 8 bases fit TRBD1. Losses at the gene ends were 6 bases for V and 1 base for J; bases not matched to a gene: 1. The CDR3 loop spans 12 amino acids. Germline loops: CDR1 SQVTM, CDR2 ANQGSEA.